This T cell receptor (beta chain) stems from a study of blood T cell repertoires in COVID-19 (dated by TCRdb to about 2020). With respect to the entire study: Collaborator samples came from the United States, Italy and Spain and covered acute and convalescent phases of COVID-19. The prospective study material was composed of cDNA or gDNA derived from T cells, B-cell-depleted T cells, or PBMCs. Deeply sampled blood TCRbeta repertoires from subjects exposed to, actively infected with, or recovered from COVID-19 were included in the dataset. The repertoires were released in a freely available public database intended as a resource for research on the immune response to SARS-CoV-2. The samples were drawn from two sources: the first 160 participants of the ongoing ImmuneRACE study, and 950 to 1,500 subjects contributed by 6 global collaborators. Nearly every sample came with metadata listing a de-identified subject ID, COVID-19 status, age in years and sex. HLA class I and class II types, where available, came from metadata supplied by the sample provider rather than from assay-based typing.

TCRbeta CDR3 regions were amplified from genomic DNA by means of the immunoSEQ Assay, a bias-controlled multiplex PCR. Regarding the original processing steps: The number of nucleated cells in each sample was estimated from the amplification of reference gene primers within the assay. Sequence reads were collapsed and filtered to measure the absolute abundance of every unique TCRbeta CDR3 rearrangement. Productive Simpson clonality was computed per sample as the square root of Simpson's diversity index over productive rearrangements. TCRdb carries this immuneACCESS record with in-frame sequences only. Its versions omit some clonotypes, under half of them owing to an unresolved V gene in the studies checked, with the rest unexplained. The DNA was the basis for D and trimming; V, J and clone size are from that table. This sample holds approximately 280,000 clones; 75% to 90% were observed only once. Of the sample, approximately 2.2% falls within the top ten clones.

The collaborating institutions used their own protocols to collect whole blood in K2EDTA tubes. Collaborator samples were shipped for TCRbeta analysis as frozen whole blood, isolated PBMCs, or DNA extracted from either sample type. This clone was seen a single time. Its binding antigen is unknown. No quality values exist for individual bases; no much larger clone is one base distant. What the research found in general, with its limitations: Clinical and demographic metadata were provided uncurated, with the amount varying by source and participant.

At the junction V is shortened by 4 bases and J by 8 bases, with 11 bases in between. The CDR3 starts with the cysteine, ends with the phenylalanine, and has 12 residues. Only the CDR3 part of the read is kept: 36 bases, read in frame from the first base. CDR1 and CDR2 are drawn from the germline V gene (reference sequence): LGHDT, YNNKEL. This sequence originates from a man between 50 and 59 years old with acute or convalescent COVID-19. The sequencing sample was made of peripheral blood. Recombination joined TRBV3-1 (or the pseudogene TRBV3-2) with TRBJ1-2; the best D guess is TRBD1, with 5 bases matching. The DNA sequence is given as TGTGCCAGCAGCCCCAGGGAAAAAGGCTACACCTTC. This encodes CASSPREKGYTF.